Listed here are 14 T cell receptor beta chains from one sample, sequenced in a study of blood T cell repertoires in COVID-19. Method: immunoSEQ multiplex PCR; TCRdb's copy keeps in-frame clones and lacks some. Of 150,000 or so clones detected, approximately 90% appear once; the ten largest clones hold over 4%. Sequencing was done on a sample of PBMCs or T cells enriched from blood (not recorded which). Receptors originate from a woman aged 40 to 50 who had been exposed to COVID-19.

The chain uses TRBV19 and TRBJ1-5; D remains unclear. This CDR3 has 13 amino acids. Per the germline V gene, CDR1 is LNHDA and CDR2 is SQIVND (reference sequence). V lost 5 bases, J lost 4 bases, and 9 bases lay in between. The CDR3 here is CASSWPGNQPQHF. As DNA, the CDR3 is TGTGCCAGTAGTTGGCCAGGAAATCAGCCCCAGCATTTT.

This clone showed up just a few times. This chain connects TRBV3-1 (or the pseudogene TRBV3-2) to TRBJ1-1; a possible D gene is TRBD1 (6 bases). Trimming cost V 6 bases and J 1 base, with 9 bases left between them. Per the germline V gene, CDR1 is LGHDT and CDR2 is YNNKEL (reference sequence). This CDR3 spans 13 amino acids. The DNA of the CDR3 is TGTGCCAGCAGTCGGACAGAGAACACTGAAGCTTTCTTT. It specifies CASSRTENTEAFF.

CDR3 bases: TGTGCCAGCGCGAGAACCGGGACATCTGGAAACACCATATATTTT. Its protein product is CASARTGTSGNTIYF. V and J are TRBV9 and TRBJ1-3; perhaps TRBD1 as D (6 bases). V lost 7 bases and J lost 1, with 15 bases in between. Germline V lookup: CDR1 SGDLS, CDR2 YYNGEE. This CDR3 spans 15 amino acids.

The V and J genes are TRBV25-1 and TRBJ2-7, with 7 nucleotides matching TRBD2. Germline-derived CDR1 and CDR2 are MGHDK and SYGVNS. Germline trimming cut 3 bases from V and 4 bases from J; bases unmatched to any gene: 0. The CDR3 runs 12 residues. The CDR3 DNA follows: TGTGCCAGCAGTGAGCGGGGGTACGAGCAGTACTTC. The encoded protein is CASSERGYEQYF.

The chain recombines TRBV29-1 with TRBJ1-5; D gene ambiguous. This CDR3 has 12 residues. Germline V gives CDR1 SQVTM, CDR2 ANQGSEA. The germline V and J ends were trimmed by 7 bases and 5 bases, with 12 bases remaining between them. CDR3 nucleotides: TGCAGCGGGAGAGACGGAGATCAGCCCCAGCATTTT. Its protein product is CSGRDGDQPQHF.

This clone was detected a few times. The chain has TRBV5-1 and TRBJ2-7; 7 positions agree with TRBD1. The V gene end was trimmed by 5 bases and the J gene end by 2 bases; junction bases not matched to a gene: 4. Germline V lookup: CDR1 SGHRS, CDR2 YFSETQ. The CDR3 is 13 residues long. This chain's CDR3 is CASRRTGTYEQYF. The DNA of the CDR3 is TGCGCCAGCAGACGGACAGGAACCTACGAGCAGTACTTC.

This clone came up once. V is TRBV12-3 or TRBV12-4 and J is TRBJ1-3; 8 bases are shared with TRBD1. Trimming took 5 bases from V and 4 from J; bases not matched to a gene: 1. This CDR3 is 13 amino acids long. The CDR3 protein is CASSRDRGNTIYF. The CDR3 region has the DNA TGTGCCAGCAGTAGGGACAGGGGAAACACCATATATTTT.

In this sample, this clone turned up once. The chain has TRBV18 and TRBJ2-7; a possible D gene is TRBD2 (5 bases). CDR3 size: 12 residues. The germline V gene has CDR1 KGHSH and CDR2 LQKENI. With 3 bases removed from V and 2 bases from J, the gap between germline ends came to 5 bases. Here the CDR3 DNA reads TGTGCCAGCTCACCCGGGGCCTACGAGCAGTACTTC. Its translation: CASSPGAYEQYF. The whole variable domain, remainder taken from reference TRBV18 and TRBJ2-7, is NAGVMQNPRHLVRRRGQEARLRCSPMKGHSHVYWYRQLPEEGLKFMVYLQKENIIDESGMPKERFSAEFPKEGPSILRIQQVVRGDSAAYFCASSPGAYEQYFGPGTRLTVT.

The rearrangement joins TRBV18 to TRBJ1-5; 7 bases map to TRBD1. The ends lost 5 bases at V and 6 bases at J; junction bases unmatched: 7. Germline loops: CDR1 KGHSH, CDR2 LQKENI. This CDR3 has 14 amino acids. The CDR3: CASSLRQGGQPQHF. CDR3 bases: TGTGCCAGCTCATTACGACAGGGTGGTCAGCCCCAGCATTTT.

The chain combines TRBV19 with TRBJ2-7, with 8 bases fitting TRBD2. The CDR3 length is 16 residues. CDR1 and CDR2 from the germline V gene are LNHDA and SQIVND (reference sequence). Unmatched junction bases numbered 11, after V lost 4 bases and J lost 3 bases. The CDR3 nucleotides read TGTGCCAGTAGTACAACCAGCGGGAGTAAGTACTACGAGCAGTACTTC. Amino acid sequence: CASSTTSGSKYYEQYF.

The V gene is TRBV12-3 or TRBV12-4, the J gene TRBJ1-1; no reliable D call. The CDR3 consists of 13 residues. Trimming removed 6 bases at V and 5 bases at J, with 13 bases between. CDR3 nucleotide sequence: TGTGCCAGCAGAACGGCGACGGGTACTGAAGCTTTCTTT. This translates into CASRTATGTEAFF.

The chain carries TRBV20-1 and TRBJ1-2; 9 bases are shared with TRBD1. The trim removed 3 bases at V and 8 bases at J, leaving 7 bases unmatched. Germline CDR1 DFQATT, CDR2 SNEGSKA (reference sequence). There are 13 residues in the CDR3. As DNA, the CDR3 is TGCAGTGCTAGTGACGGGACAGGGATCGGCTACACCTTC. It codes for CSASDGTGIGYTF.

J is TRBJ1-5 and V is TRBV19; TRBD1 is a possible D gene (6 bases). CDR3 size: 16 residues. V dropped 5 bases and J dropped 2 bases, with 16 bases sitting between them. CDR1 is LNHDA and CDR2 is SQIVND in the germline V gene (reference sequence). The DNA of the CDR3 is TGTGCCAGTAGTGCCATGACAGGATGGGGCAATCAGCCCCAGCATTTT. Translated: CASSAMTGWGNQPQHF. Together with reference TRBV19 and TRBJ1-5, the CDR3 gives the full variable domain: DGGITQSPKYLFRKEGQNVTLSCEQNLNHDAMYWYRQDPGQGLRLIYYSQIVNDFQKGDIAEGYSVSREKKESFPLTVTSAQKNPTAFYLCASSAMTGWGNQPQHFGDGTRLSIL.

The rearrangement uses TRBV18 and TRBJ2-7; no clear D. The V gene lost 0 bases and the J gene lost 1 base, with 7 bases spanning the gap. This CDR3 spans 14 amino acids. Germline CDR1 is KGHSH and CDR2 is LQKENI. The CDR3 sequence: CASSPPSISYEQYF. CDR3 coding DNA: TGTGCCAGCTCACCACCGTCCATTTCCTACGAGCAGTACTTC.